This T cell receptor (beta chain) was sequenced during a study of T cells after yellow fever vaccination. This clonotype was picked up many times. Template switching by 5'RACE produced TCR cDNA, adding a universal primer site and UMIs. TCRdb analysed the 5' RACE reads with MiXCR anew, one entry per CDR3 protein. The sample lists around 67,000 distinct CDR3 sequences, roughly 6.9% occurring once. The CDR3 has 16 amino acids. Deletions cut 6 bases from V and 0 bases from J, with 18 bases between. This TCR was sampled from a man between 18 and 29 years old who received the YFV17D yellow fever vaccine. The sample in question was CD8+ T cells sorted from PBMCs, obtained 5 days after the first yellow fever vaccination. This chain links TRBV12-3 or TRBV12-4 with TRBJ2-7, with a possible D match to TRBD1 (5 bases). The CDR3 nucleotides read TGTGCCAGCAGCTCCCCCCGGACAAAAAACTCCTACGAGCAGTACTTC. Its translation is CASSSPRTKNSYEQYF.